Each of the 8 T cell receptor beta chains below was sequenced from the same sample in a study of T cells in women clearing cervical HPV infection. Using immunoSEQ multiplex PCR, the repertoire was profiled, and TCRdb retains in-frame clones only, with some absent. This table lists 40,000 to 55,000 clones. The sample taken for sequencing was blood buffy coat. The receptors derive from a woman aged 18 to 75 with a cervical HPV16 infection that either progressed to CIN3+ or cleared (not recorded which).

As for this clone: The read is 3 residues too short to cover the CDR3 end, so that end is filled in from the germline J gene. The J gene is TRBJ1-4, the V gene TRBV19, with 9 nucleotides matching TRBD1. J gave up 7 bases and V 4 bases, and 10 bases lay outside the gene matches. The CDR3 has 16 amino acids. The germline gives CDR1 LNHDA, CDR2 SQIVND (reference sequence). This CDR3 reads CASSSLQGARSEKLFF. CDR3 DNA (partial): TGTGCCAGTAGTAGCTTACAGGGGGCGCGAAGTGAAAAA.

Concerning this clone: The CDR3 extends 3 residues past the end of the read, so its final part is completed from the germline J gene. The chain recombines TRBV5-1 with TRBJ1-2; perhaps TRBD1 as D (6 bases). The germline gives CDR1 SGHRS, CDR2 YFSETQ. V was clipped by 0 bases and J by 6 bases, with 15 bases between them. The CDR3 length is 15 residues. Partial CDR3 DNA: TGCGCCAGCAGCTTGGGTCAGGCGGGGGGCGATGGC. Amino acid sequence: CASSLGQAGGDG. Given in full, the CDR3 is CASSLGQAGGDGYTF.

In the case of this clone: The missing CDR3 end, 3 residues past where the read stops, is filled in from the germline J gene. The rearrangement uses TRBV5-6 and TRBJ1-6; 7 nucleotides match TRBD1. CDR3 length: 15 amino acids. The germline gives CDR1 SGHDT, CDR2 YYEEEE. Losses at the gene ends were 3 bases for V and 7 bases for J; bases not matched to a gene: 7. CDR3 protein: CASSYSGTANSPLHF. The covered CDR3 bases are TGTGCCAGCAGCTACTCTGGGACAGCGAATTCACCC.

Here the CDR3 reads CATSRVGTYEQYF. The sequenced part of the CDR3 DNA is TGTGCCACCAGCAGAGTGGGCACCTACGAG. This chain connects TRBV15 to TRBJ2-7; unclear D gene. With the read ending 3 residues before the CDR3 end, the germline J gene is used to fill in that end. CDR1 and CDR2 (germline): LNHNV, YYDKDF (reference sequence). Trimming took 1 base from V and 2 from J, leaving 6 bases between them. The CDR3 totals 13 residues.

Turning to this clone: The CDR3 extends 3 residues past the end of the read, so its final part is completed from the germline J gene. The chain carries TRBV5-4 and TRBJ2-5, with D perhaps TRBD2 (6 bases). V lost 4 bases, J lost 2 bases, and 12 bases lay in between. The CDR3 covers 14 residues. Per germline, CDR1 SGHNT and CDR2 YYREEE (reference sequence). This CDR3 is CASSEGTLQETQYF. The sequenced CDR3 bases are TGTGCCAGCAGCGAGGGGACTCTTCAAGAGACC.

About this clone: The read gets to within 3 residues of the CDR3 end, and the germline J gene fills in the rest. The gene calls are TRBV2 and TRBJ2-4; D might be TRBD1 or TRBD2, each matching 5 bases. This CDR3 has 13 amino acids. CDR1 is SNHLY, CDR2 FYNNEI, per germline. The CDR3 spells CASSEQRGSGQYF. The part of the CDR3 DNA that was read is TGTGCCAGCAGTGAACAGAGGGGTTCTGGT.

To note about this clone: The read halts 3 residues ahead of the CDR3 end, with the missing end drawn from the germline J gene. The chain recombines TRBV11-3 with TRBJ1-2, with D unresolved. The CDR3 has 13 residues. The germline gives CDR1 SGHNT, CDR2 YENEEA. The CDR3 protein is CASSLVAGVGYTF. The covered CDR3 bases are TGTGCCAGCAGCTTAGTTGCCGGGGTCGGC.

In regard to this clone: The CDR3 is cut off 3 residues early in the read; its end comes from the germline J gene. The chain recombines TRBV7-2 with TRBJ2-3, with D hard to call. Germline loops: CDR1 SGHTA, CDR2 FQGNSA. The CDR3 has 14 residues. CDR3 protein: CASSLASGPGSQYF. The covered CDR3 bases are TGTGCCAGCAGCTTAGCCTCCGGTCCTGGTTCG.